This T cell receptor (beta chain) comes out of a study of blood T cell repertoires in COVID-19. Overall study context: The origin of the acute and convalescent COVID-19 samples was the United States, Italy and Spain. PBMCs, B-cell-depleted T cells, or T cells provided the cDNA or gDNA that made up the material.

This clone was counted a single time. Per the authors' pipeline: Reference gene primer amplification gave estimated nucleated cell counts. Some clones are missing from TCRdb's copy, which holds only in-frame ones; the method was immunoSEQ multiplex PCR. V, J and clone size reflect that table, while D and trimming were determined from the DNA. The table records 130,000 or so clones, approximately 80% of them present only once. The clonotype comes from a woman in her seventies with acute or convalescent COVID-19. Sequenced: peripheral blood.

CDR3 in amino acids: CASSLAALAKNIQYF. DNA for the CDR3: TGTGCCAGCAGCTTAGCCGCACTAGCCAAAAACATTCAGTACTTC. The rearrangement uses TRBV7-2 and TRBJ2-4, with D uncertain. V was pared by 0 bases and J by 0 bases, with 6 bases between. The CDR3 is 15 residues long. Germline V CDR1 and CDR2: SGHTA, FQGNSA.